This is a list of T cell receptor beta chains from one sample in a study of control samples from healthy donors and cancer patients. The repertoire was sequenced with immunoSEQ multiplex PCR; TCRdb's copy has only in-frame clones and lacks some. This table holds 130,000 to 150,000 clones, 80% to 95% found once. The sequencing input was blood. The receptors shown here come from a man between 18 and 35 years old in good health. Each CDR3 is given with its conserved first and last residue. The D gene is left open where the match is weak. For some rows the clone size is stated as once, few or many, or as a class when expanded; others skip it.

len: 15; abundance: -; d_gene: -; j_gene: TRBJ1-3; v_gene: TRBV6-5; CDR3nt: TGTGCCAGCAGGCCCCTACAGGGAGGAGAAAACACCATATATTTT; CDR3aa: CASRPLQGGENTIYF
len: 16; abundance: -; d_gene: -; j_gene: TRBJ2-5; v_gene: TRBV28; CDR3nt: TGTGCCAGCAGTTCACCGGGTCCTATTTTTCAAGAGACCCAGTACTTC; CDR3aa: CASSSPGPIFQETQYF
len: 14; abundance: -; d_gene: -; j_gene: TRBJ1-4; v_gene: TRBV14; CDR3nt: TGTGCCAGCAGCCGGGGCAGGGGCTATGAAAAACTGTTTTTT; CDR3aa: CASSRGRGYEKLFF
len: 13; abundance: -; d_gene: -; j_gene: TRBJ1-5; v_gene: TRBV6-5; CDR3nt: TGTGCCAGCAGTTACGGGGGAGGTCAGCCCCAGCATTTT; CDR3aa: CASSYGGGQPQHF
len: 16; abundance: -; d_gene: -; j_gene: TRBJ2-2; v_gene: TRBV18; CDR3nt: TGTGCCAGCTCGTCTTATGGGGGCCAGAACACCGGGGAGCTGTTTTTT; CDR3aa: CASSSYGGQNTGELFF
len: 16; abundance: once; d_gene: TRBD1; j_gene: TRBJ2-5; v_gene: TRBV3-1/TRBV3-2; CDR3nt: TGTGCCAGCAGCCAAGATGGGACAGTATACCGAGAGACCCAGTACTTC; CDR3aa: CASSQDGTVYRETQYF
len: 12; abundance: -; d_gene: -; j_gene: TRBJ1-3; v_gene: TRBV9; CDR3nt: TGTGCCAGCAGCGTACAGGGTGACACCATATATTTT; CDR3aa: CASSVQGDTIYF
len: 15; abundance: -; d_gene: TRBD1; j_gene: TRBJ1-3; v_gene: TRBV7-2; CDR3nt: TGTGCCAGCAGCTTCGGACAGGGGGCTGGAAACACCATATATTTT; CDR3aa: CASSFGQGAGNTIYF
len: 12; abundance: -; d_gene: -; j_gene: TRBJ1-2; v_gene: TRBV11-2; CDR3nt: TGTGCCAGCTCGGGGGGGCCCTATGGCTACACCTTC; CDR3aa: CASSGGPYGYTF
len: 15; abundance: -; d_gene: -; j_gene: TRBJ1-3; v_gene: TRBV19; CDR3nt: TGTGCCAGTAGTACCCAGAAAAGGGTAGGAAACACCATATATTTT; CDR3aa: CASSTQKRVGNTIYF
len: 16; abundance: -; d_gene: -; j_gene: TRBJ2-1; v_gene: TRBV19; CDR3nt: TGTGCCAGTAGTATAGACCTAACGACTGGCTACAATGAGCAGTTCTTC; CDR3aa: CASSIDLTTGYNEQFF
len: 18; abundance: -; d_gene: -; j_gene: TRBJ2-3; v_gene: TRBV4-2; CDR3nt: TGTGCCAGCAGCCAAGATTACCCTAGGGGGGGGGCTAGAGATACGCAGTATTTT; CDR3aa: CASSQDYPRGGARDTQYF
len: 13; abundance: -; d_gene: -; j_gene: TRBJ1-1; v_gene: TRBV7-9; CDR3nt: TGTGCCAGCAGCTTAGGGACGAACACTGAAGCTTTCTTT; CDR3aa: CASSLGTNTEAFF
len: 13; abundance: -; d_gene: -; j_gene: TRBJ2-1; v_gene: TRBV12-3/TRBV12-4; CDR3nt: TGTGCCAGCAGTTTAGGAGGCTACAATGAGCAGTTCTTC; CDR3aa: CASSLGGYNEQFF
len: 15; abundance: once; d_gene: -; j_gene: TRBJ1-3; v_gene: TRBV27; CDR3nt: TGTGCCAGCAGTTTATCGGGGGGAACTGGAAACACCATATATTTT; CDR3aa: CASSLSGGTGNTIYF
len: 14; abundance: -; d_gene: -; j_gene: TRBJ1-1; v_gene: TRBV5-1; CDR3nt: TGCGCCAGCAGCGGGTCTTACAGGGACCTGAACGCTTTCTTT; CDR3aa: CASSGSYRDLNAFF
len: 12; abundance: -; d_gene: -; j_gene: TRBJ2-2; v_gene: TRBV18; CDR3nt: TGTGCCAGCTCACTTTCCACCGGGGAGCTGTTTTTT; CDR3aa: CASSLSTGELFF
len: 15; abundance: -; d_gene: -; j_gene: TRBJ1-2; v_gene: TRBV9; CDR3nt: TGTGCCAGCAGCGTAGAGGGCCTGTGGCCGGGGGGCTACACCTTC; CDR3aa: CASSVEGLWPGGYTF
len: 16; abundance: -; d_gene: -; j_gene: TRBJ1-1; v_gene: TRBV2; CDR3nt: TGTGCCAGCAGTGAAGCCCCAAGGGAACTGAACACTGAAGCTTTCTTT; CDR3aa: CASSEAPRELNTEAFF
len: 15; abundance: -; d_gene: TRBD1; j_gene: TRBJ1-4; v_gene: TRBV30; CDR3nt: TGTGCCTGGGGACAGGGGGCCGGTAAAAATGAAAAACTGTTTTTT; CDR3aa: CAWGQGAGKNEKLFF
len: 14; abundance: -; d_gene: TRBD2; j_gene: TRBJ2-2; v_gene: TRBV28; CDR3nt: TGTGCCAGCAGGGGCGGGAGTGGAACCGGGGAGCTGTTTTTT; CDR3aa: CASRGGSGTGELFF
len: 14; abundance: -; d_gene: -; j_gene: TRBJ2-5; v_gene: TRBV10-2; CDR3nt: TGCGCCAGCAGTGAACAGGGTGTCCAAGAGACCCAGTACTTC; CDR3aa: CASSEQGVQETQYF
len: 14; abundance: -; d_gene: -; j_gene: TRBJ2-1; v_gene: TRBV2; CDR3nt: TGTGCCAGCGGTGAGCAATTCCTCAGGAATGAGCAGTTCTTC; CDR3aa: CASGEQFLRNEQFF
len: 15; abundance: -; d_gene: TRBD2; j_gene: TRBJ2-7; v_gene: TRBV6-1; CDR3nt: TGTGCCAGCAGTGAAGGACTAGCGGGACCCTACGAGCAGTACTTC; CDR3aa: CASSEGLAGPYEQYF
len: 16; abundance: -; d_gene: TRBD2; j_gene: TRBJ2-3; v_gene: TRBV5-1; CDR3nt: TGCGCCAGCAGCTTGGTTATAGCGGGGGGCACAGATACGCAGTATTTT; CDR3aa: CASSLVIAGGTDTQYF
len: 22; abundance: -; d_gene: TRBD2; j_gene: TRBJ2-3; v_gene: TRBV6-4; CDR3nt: TGTGCCAGCAGTGCCTCACAGGGAAACCCCTTTAGAGCGGGGGGACGCACAGATACGCAGTATTTT; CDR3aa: CASSASQGNPFRAGGRTDTQYF
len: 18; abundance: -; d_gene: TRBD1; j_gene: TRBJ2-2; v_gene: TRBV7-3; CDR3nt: TGTGCCAGCAGCTTAAATCCGAAGGGACAGGGGTCCCCCGGGGAGCTGTTTTTT; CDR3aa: CASSLNPKGQGSPGELFF
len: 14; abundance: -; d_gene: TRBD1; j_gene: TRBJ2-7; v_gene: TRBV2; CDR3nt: TGTGCCAGCGTCCCCCGGGACAGGGGGAGCGAGCAGTACTTC; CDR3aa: CASVPRDRGSEQYF
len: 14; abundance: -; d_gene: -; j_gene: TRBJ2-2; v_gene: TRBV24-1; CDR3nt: TGTGCCACCAGTAACAGGGCTGGAACCGGGGAGCTGTTTTTT; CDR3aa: CATSNRAGTGELFF
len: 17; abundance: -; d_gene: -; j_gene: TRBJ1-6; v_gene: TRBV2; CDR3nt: TGTGCCAGCATCGGGGGGGCAGGGAGGAACGGGATTTCACCCCTCCACTTT; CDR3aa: CASIGGAGRNGISPLHF
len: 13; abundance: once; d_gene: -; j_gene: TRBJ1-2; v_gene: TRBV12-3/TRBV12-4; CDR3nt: TGTGCCAGCAGTTTTGGGCAGGCATTTGGCTACACCTTC; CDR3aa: CASSFGQAFGYTF
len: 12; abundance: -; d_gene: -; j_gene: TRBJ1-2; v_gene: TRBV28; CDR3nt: TGTGCCAGCAGCCTTAGGAACTATGGCTACACCTTC; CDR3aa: CASSLRNYGYTF
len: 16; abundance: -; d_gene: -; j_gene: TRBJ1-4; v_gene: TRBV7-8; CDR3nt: TGTGCCAGCAGCCCGCAAGTAGAACTGCCTAATGAAAAACTGTTTTTT; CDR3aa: CASSPQVELPNEKLFF
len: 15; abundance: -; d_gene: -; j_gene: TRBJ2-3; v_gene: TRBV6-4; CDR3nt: TGTGCCAGCAGTGAGGAGGGGTCCGGCACAGATACGCAGTATTTT; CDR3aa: CASSEEGSGTDTQYF
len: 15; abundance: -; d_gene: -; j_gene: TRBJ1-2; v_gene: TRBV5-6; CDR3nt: TGTGCCAGCAGCAGGGATCAGGGACTTGGCTATGGCTACACCTTC; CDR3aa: CASSRDQGLGYGYTF
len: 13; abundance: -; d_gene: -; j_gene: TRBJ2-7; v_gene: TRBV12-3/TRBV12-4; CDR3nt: TGTGCCAGCAGTTTAGCGATGCGGAGCGAGCAGTACTTC; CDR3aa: CASSLAMRSEQYF
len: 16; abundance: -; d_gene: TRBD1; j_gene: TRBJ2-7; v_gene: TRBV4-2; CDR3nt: TGTGCCAGCAGCCAAGTCCAGGGGGCAAACTCCTACGAGCAGTACTTC; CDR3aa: CASSQVQGANSYEQYF
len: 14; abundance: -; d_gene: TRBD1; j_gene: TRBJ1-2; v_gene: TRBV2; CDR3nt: TGTGCCAGCAGTACGACAGGGGTGGGCTATGGCTACACCTTC; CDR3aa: CASSTTGVGYGYTF
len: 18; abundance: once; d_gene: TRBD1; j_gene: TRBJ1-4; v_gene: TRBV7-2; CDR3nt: TGTGCCAGCAGCTCGGACCCCGCTGACAGGGGGCTTGGGGAAAAACTGTTTTTT; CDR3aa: CASSSDPADRGLGEKLFF
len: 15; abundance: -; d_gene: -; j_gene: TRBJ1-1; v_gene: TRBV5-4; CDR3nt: TGTGCCAGCAGCTTGGATCTGGGGGCGATCACTGAAGCTTTCTTT; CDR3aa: CASSLDLGAITEAFF
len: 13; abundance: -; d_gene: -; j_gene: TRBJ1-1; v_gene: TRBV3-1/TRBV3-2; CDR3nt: TGTGCCAGCAGTGACCGGGACTGGTCTGAAGCTTTCTTT; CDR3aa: CASSDRDWSEAFF
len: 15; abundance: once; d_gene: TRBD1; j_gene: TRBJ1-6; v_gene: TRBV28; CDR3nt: TGTGCCAGCAGCCGGACGGACAGGGACTATTCACCCCTCCACTTT; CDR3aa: CASSRTDRDYSPLHF
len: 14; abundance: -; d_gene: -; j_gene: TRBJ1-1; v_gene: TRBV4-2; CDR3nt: TGTGCCAGCAGCCGGGCAGGGCTAGGGACTGAAGCTTTCTTT; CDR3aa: CASSRAGLGTEAFF
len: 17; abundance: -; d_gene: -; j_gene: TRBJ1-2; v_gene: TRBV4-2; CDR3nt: TGTGCCAGCAGCTCCATCATTAACAGGGCCCCGAGGTATGGCTACACCTTC; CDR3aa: CASSSIINRAPRYGYTF
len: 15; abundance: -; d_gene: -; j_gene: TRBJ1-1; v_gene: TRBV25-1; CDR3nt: TGTGCCAGCAGTGAATTTAGGTCCGGGAGCACTGAAGCTTTCTTT; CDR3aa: CASSEFRSGSTEAFF
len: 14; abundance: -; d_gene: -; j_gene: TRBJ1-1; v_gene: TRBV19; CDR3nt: TGTGCCAGTAGCCCAATAGCCCCGAACACTGAAGCTTTCTTT; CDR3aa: CASSPIAPNTEAFF